These T cell receptor beta chains were read from a single sample in a study of cytomegalovirus exposure and HLA in healthy donors. The data were produced by immunoSEQ multiplex PCR, yet TCRdb's version contains in-frame clones alone and is incomplete. The data contain around 200,000 clones, 70% to 90% of them singletons. Sequenced sample: PBMCs. The receptor set was obtained from a woman in her twenties or thirties in good health and CMV-seronegative. Each CDR3 is given with its conserved first and last residue. D genes are given only for firm matches. Clone size is shown for a subset of rows, as once, few, many or a class of expanded clone.

abundance,d_gene,v_gene,j_gene,CDR3aa,CDR3nt
NA,NA,TRBV11-2,TRBJ2-1,CASSSARETNEQFF,TGTGCCAGCAGCTCGGCCCGGGAAACAAATGAGCAGTTCTTC
NA,NA,TRBV5-1,TRBJ1-1,CASSLAAGSEAFF,TGCGCCAGCAGCTTGGCCGCCGGGTCTGAAGCTTTCTTT
NA,TRBD2,TRBV28,TRBJ2-1,CAWGLAGVNEQFF,TGTGCCTGGGGACTAGCGGGAGTCAATGAGCAGTTCTTC
once,TRBD2,TRBV9,TRBJ2-5,CASSVGLAFTETQYF,TGTGCCAGCAGCGTCGGACTAGCTTTTACAGAGACCCAGTACTTC
NA,TRBD1,TRBV20-1,TRBJ2-7,CSAKTGDEQYF,TGCAGTGCAAAGACAGGGGACGAGCAGTACTTC
NA,TRBD2,TRBV27,TRBJ2-7,CASSRELAGSYEQYF,TGTGCCAGCAGTCGAGAACTAGCGGGATCGTACGAGCAGTACTTC
NA,NA,TRBV14,TRBJ1-2,CASSSRQDSYVYTF,TGTGCCAGCAGCAGCCGACAGGACAGCTATGTCTACACCTTC
NA,NA,TRBV5-1,TRBJ2-3,CASSQYTGHRTDTQYF,TGCGCCAGCAGCCAATATACGGGACATCGCACAGATACGCAGTATTTT
once,TRBD1,TRBV5-1,TRBJ1-6,CASSLLSDRDSPLHF,TGCGCCAGCAGCTTACTATCCGACAGGGATTCACCCCTCCACTTT
NA,NA,TRBV5-5,TRBJ1-3,CASSLDNPISGNTIYF,TGTGCCAGCAGCTTGGACAACCCGATCTCTGGAAACACCATATATTTT
NA,NA,TRBV27,TRBJ2-2,CASSLDRAGTGELFF,TGTGCCAGCAGTTTAGACCGAGCGGGCACCGGGGAGCTGTTTTTT
once,NA,TRBV5-1,TRBJ2-6,CASSPQPGTSGANVLTF,TGCGCCAGCAGCCCCCAGCCCGGGACAAGTGGGGCCAACGTCCTGACTTTC